A selection of T cell receptor beta chains follows, all from one sample in a study of Tregs in tolerant kidney transplant recipients. The method was immunoSEQ multiplex PCR; TCRdb's version includes in-frame clones alone and lacks a portion of them. The sample has 50,000 or so clones, roughly 89% seen once. Material: Tregs from blood. Receptors originate from a human donor in good health. Both conserved end residues are part of each CDR3. D genes are given only for firm matches. Rows may omit the clone size; those that give it use once, few, many or a size class.

V	J	D	length	size	DNA	CDR3
TRBV9	TRBJ2-3	.	16	.	TGTGCCAGCAGCATGCAGGGTACACAAGGCACAGATACGCAGTATTTT	CASSMQGTQGTDTQYF
TRBV10-1	TRBJ2-1	TRBD1	15	.	TGCGCCAGCAGCGGCGGGACAGGGGGTTCGGGTGAGCAGTTCTTC	CASSGGTGGSGEQFF
TRBV27	TRBJ2-5	.	14	.	TGTGCCAGCAGAAGGACCTCTCACGGGGAGACCCAGTACTTC	CASRRTSHGETQYF
TRBV18	TRBJ1-1	TRBD1	15	.	TGTGCCAGCTCACCTAGGGGGACAGGGGAATCTGAAGCTTTCTTT	CASSPRGTGESEAFF
TRBV2	TRBJ1-2	.	12	.	TGTGCCAGCAGTGAAGCGCCGCCAGGCTACACCTTC	CASSEAPPGYTF
TRBV11-2	TRBJ1-5	.	13	.	TGTGCCAGCAGCCGGACCCCATCCGAGGCCCAGCATTTT	CASSRTPSEAQHF
TRBV5-6	TRBJ2-5	.	14	.	TGTGCCAGCAGCTTGGTTGGGGAGCAAGAGACCCAGTACTTC	CASSLVGEQETQYF
TRBV5-6	TRBJ2-1	.	14	.	TGTGCCAGCAGCTTGGGGCCTCAAGAGGATGAGCAGTTCTTC	CASSLGPQEDEQFF
TRBV5-5	TRBJ2-7	.	15	.	TGTGCCAGCAGCTTGGTAGTAGCGGCCGCCTACGAGCAGTACTTC	CASSLVVAAAYEQYF
TRBV5-6	TRBJ2-5	TRBD2	14	few	TGTGCCAGCAGCTCAAGCGGGGGATCGGAGACCCAGTACTTC	CASSSSGGSETQYF
TRBV2	TRBJ1-1	TRBD1	13	.	TGTGCCAGCAGTCGAACAGGGGAAGGGAAGGCTTTCTTT	CASSRTGEGKAFF
TRBV14	TRBJ1-5	.	13	.	TGTGCCAGCAGCCAGCGGTGGGATCAGCCCCAGCATTTT	CASSQRWDQPQHF
TRBV19	TRBJ1-5	TRBD1	13	once	TGTGCCAGTACCACACAGGGGAACCAGCCCCAGCATTTT	CASTTQGNQPQHF
TRBV5-1	TRBJ2-3	TRBD1	14	.	TGCGCCAGCAGCTCGCGACAGGGGGCAGATACGCAGTATTTT	CASSSRQGADTQYF
TRBV5-1	TRBJ2-7	TRBD2	17	once	TGCGCCAGCAGCTTGGTGACCGGACTAGCGGGAGCCTACGAGCAGTACTTC	CASSLVTGLAGAYEQYF
TRBV10-3	TRBJ2-2	.	14	.	TGTGCCATCAGCCCACAGGGTTACACCGGGGAGCTGTTTTTT	CAISPQGYTGELFF
TRBV5-1	TRBJ2-6	TRBD1	19	.	TGCGCCAGCAGCTTTCATCCGGGACAGACCTTCTCTGGGGCCAACGTCCTGACTTTC	CASSFHPGQTFSGANVLTF
TRBV5-1	TRBJ2-3	TRBD2	20	.	TGCGCCAGCAGCTTGGCCCGGACTAGCGGGGGGCCGGGGTTCACAGATACGCAGTATTTT	CASSLARTSGGPGFTDTQYF
TRBV7-3	TRBJ2-7	.	14	.	TGTGCCAGCACCCTTCGACAGGCTTCCTACGAGCAGTACTTC	CASTLRQASYEQYF
TRBV5-1	TRBJ2-7	TRBD1	15	.	TGCGCCAGCAGCCCAGGGACAGTATGGAACTACGAGCAGTACTTC	CASSPGTVWNYEQYF
TRBV6-6	TRBJ2-7	.	16	.	TGTGCCAGCAGCCCCGAACCTGCAGGGGGGTCCTACGAGCAGTACTTC	CASSPEPAGGSYEQYF
TRBV14	TRBJ2-4	TRBD1	16	.	TGTGCCAGCAGCCTAACAGGGGCGTGGACCGGGAACATTCAGTACTTC	CASSLTGAWTGNIQYF
TRBV7-8	TRBJ1-2	TRBD1	16	.	TGTGCCAGCAGCTTAGGCGGGACAGGGGGAGGGTATGGCTACACCTTC	CASSLGGTGGGYGYTF
TRBV5-6	TRBJ1-1	.	14	once	TGTGCCAGCAGCTTGGGGGTAGACGGCACTGAAGCTTTCTTT	CASSLGVDGTEAFF
TRBV23-1	TRBJ1-1	TRBD1	16	.	TGCGCCAGCAGTCCCCGGGACAGCGCCATGAACACTGAAGCTTTCTTT	CASSPRDSAMNTEAFF
TRBV14	TRBJ1-2	TRBD1	16	.	TGTGCCAGCAGCCACCTTGGGACAGGGGGAATCTATGGCTACACCTTC	CASSHLGTGGIYGYTF
TRBV4-1	TRBJ2-5	.	13	once	TGCGCCAGCAGCCAAGATCCGGCGGGGCGACAGTACTTC	CASSQDPAGRQYF
TRBV10-1	TRBJ2-7	.	13	.	TGCGCCAGCAGTGAGTCGGCACTATACGAGCAGTACTTC	CASSESALYEQYF
TRBV5-1	TRBJ2-4	.	15	.	TGCGCCAGCAGCTTGGTTCTACAGGGCAAAAACATTCAGTACTTC	CASSLVLQGKNIQYF